The 17 T cell receptor beta chains given below trace back to one sample, sequenced in a study of identical twins. In TCRdb, the 5' RACE reads were re-called with MiXCR into one record per CDR3 protein. The repertoire holds about 240,000 distinct CDR3 sequences, with 7.5% as singletons. These data also featured in a second study, about yellow fever vaccine responses in identical twins.

Input material: CD8+ T cells sorted from blood. The receptor set was obtained from a woman under 30 in good health.

A word on this clonotype: Given the absence of the conserved phenylalanine or tryptophan at the CDR3 end, a read error is likely. V and J are TRBV12-3 or TRBV12-4 and TRBJ2-1; D is perhaps TRBD1 or TRBD2 (6 bases each). CDR3 size: 15 residues. V lost 3 bases to trimming and J lost 3 bases, with 12 bases between them. The CDR3 spells CASSFAEGVYNEQFL. CDR3 nucleotides: TGTGCCAGCAGTTTCGCGGAGGGGGTCTACAATGAGCAGTTCTTA.

This clonotype was detected many times. The V and J genes are TRBV20-1 and TRBJ2-1; TRBD1 might be the D (6 bases). Trimming left V 2 bases short and J 4 bases short, with 12 bases between. This CDR3 is 14 amino acids long. Looked up from germline, CDR1 is DFQATT and CDR2 is SNEGSKA (reference sequence). CDR3 DNA: TGCAGTGCTAGATCAGGGGAGTCTTACAATGAGCAGTTCTTC. This translates into CSARSGESYNEQFF.

In its sample, this clonotype was seen many times. The J gene is TRBJ2-1, the V gene TRBV6-5; TRBD1 agrees at 9 bases. Trimming cost V 0 bases and J 10 bases; bases outside gene matches: 7. The CDR3 is made up of 15 amino acids. The germline V gene has CDR1 MNHEY and CDR2 SVGAGI. The CDR3 DNA follows: TGTGCCAGCAGTTACTCCTGGGACAGGGTGGGAGAGCAGTTCTTC. It is translated as CASSYSWDRVGEQFF.

The chain couples TRBV28 to TRBJ2-1; either TRBD1 or TRBD2 may fit D (5 bases each). V lost 6 bases to trimming and J lost 4 bases, with 13 bases between them. The CDR3 runs to 14 residues. Germline V gene sequence: CDR1 MDHEN, CDR2 SYDVKM. CDR3: CASSQGRGYNEQFF. In nucleotides, the CDR3 is TGTGCCAGCAGCCAGGGACGGGGATACAATGAGCAGTTCTTC.

The chain has TRBV20-1 and TRBJ2-1, with 7 bases lining up with TRBD1. Germline assignment: CDR1 DFQATT and CDR2 SNEGSKA (reference sequence). This CDR3 is 16 amino acids long. After removal of 0 bases from V and 8 bases from J, the junction contained 13 bases not matched to a gene. This CDR3 is CSARDPAPGGNDEQFF. The CDR3 DNA follows: TGCAGTGCTAGAGACCCAGCCCCAGGGGGTAATGATGAGCAGTTCTTC.

This chain joins TRBV7-8 and TRBJ2-3; D not resolved. This CDR3 has 16 residues. The germline V and J ends were trimmed by 5 bases and 1 base, with 16 bases remaining between them. Germline-derived CDR1 and CDR2 are SGHVS and FQNEAQ. The CDR3 here is CASSPTPYRGTDTQYF. CDR3 DNA sequence: TGTGCCAGCAGCCCCACGCCCTATCGCGGCACAGATACGCAGTATTTT.

This clonotype turned up a few times. V usage is TRBV3-1 and J usage is TRBJ1-3, with 8 positions matching TRBD1. Trimming at V came to 6 bases and at J to 0 bases, leaving 4 bases not matched to a gene. There are 15 residues in the CDR3. Germline V gene lookup returns CDR1 LGHDT and CDR2 YNNKEL (reference sequence). CDR3 sequence (DNA): TGTGCCAGCAGACCGACAGGGGACTCTGGAAACACCATATATTTT. It encodes CASRPTGDSGNTIYF.

This clonotype was counted many times. The V and J genes are TRBV4-1 and TRBJ2-3; the D is unclear. The germline gives CDR1 MGHRA, CDR2 YSYEKL. The length of the CDR3 is 14 residues. V was pared by 0 bases and J by 9 bases, with 13 bases between. Here the CDR3 DNA reads TGCGCCAGCAGCCAAGATTTGACACCTGACACGCAGTATTTT. It specifies CASSQDLTPDTQYF.

At least ten counts were recorded for this clonotype. The chain employs TRBV3-1 and TRBJ2-1; 8 bases are shared with TRBD2. CDR1 and CDR2 from the germline V gene are LGHDT and YNNKEL (reference sequence). Germline trimming cut 3 bases from V and 0 bases from J; bases unmatched to any gene: 1. The CDR3 length is 15 residues. CDR3 in amino acids: CASSHRGGSYNEQFF. The CDR3 region has the DNA TGTGCCAGCAGCCACCGGGGGGGCTCCTACAATGAGCAGTTCTTC.

This clonotype was observed a few times. The chain employs TRBV18 and TRBJ2-5, with D unresolved. The V end lost 4 bases, the J end lost 0 bases, and 6 bases lay between the germline ends. Germline V gene data show CDR1 as KGHSH and CDR2 as LQKENI. CDR3 length equals 13 residues. The CDR3 reads CASSQEYQETQYF. CDR3 sequence (DNA): TGTGCCAGCTCACAAGAGTACCAAGAGACCCAGTACTTC.

This clonotype was seen a few times. This chain connects TRBV7-9 to TRBJ2-2, with no clear D. V gave up 3 bases and J gave up 5 bases, with 10 bases separating them. The CDR3 consists of 14 residues. Looked up from germline, CDR1 is SEHNR and CDR2 is FQNEAQ (reference sequence). The DNA of the CDR3 is TGTGCCAGCAGCTTCATACATTGGACCGGGGAGCTGTTTTTT. Translation: CASSFIHWTGELFF.

The V call is TRBV6-2 or TRBV6-3, the J call TRBJ2-1, with 10 bases fitting TRBD2. CDR3 size: 17 residues. Trimming at V came to 6 bases and at J to 4 bases, leaving 12 bases not matched to a gene. The germline CDR1 and CDR2 sequences are MNHEY and SVGEGT. The CDR3 spells CASRILSGGGRYNEQFF. As DNA, the CDR3 is TGTGCCAGCAGGATCCTCAGCGGGGGGGGCAGGTACAATGAGCAGTTCTTC.

This chain connects TRBV2 to TRBJ2-7; no clear D. Trimming shortened V by 4 bases and J by 5 bases, and 21 bases separated the two germline ends. The CDR3 has 16 amino acids. Germline CDR1 and CDR2: SNHLY and FYNNEI. The CDR3, as DNA: TGTGCCAGCAGTGGATCCCTCACACGATCCGACGACGAGCAGTACTTC. This codes for CASSGSLTRSDDEQYF.

The V call is TRBV6-4, the J call TRBJ1-5; D not resolved. In germline, CDR1 is MRHNA, CDR2 SNTAGT. V lost 6 bases and J 9 bases, leaving 12 bases between the germline ends. The CDR3 spans 12 residues. CDR3 in amino acids: CASRGLERPQHF. The CDR3 bases are TGTGCCAGCAGAGGCCTAGAGAGGCCCCAGCATTTT.

This clonotype was seen many times. The rearrangement links TRBV5-1 to TRBJ1-1; maybe TRBD1 (6 bases). CDR3 length: 15 amino acids. Germline CDR1 SGHRS, CDR2 YFSETQ. The V end was cut by 5 bases, the J end by 1 base, with 15 bases between. CDR3 coding DNA: TGCGCCAGCAGATCCGGGGGGGGGCAGAACACTGAAGCTTTCTTT. Residues: CASRSGGGQNTEAFF. Full variable domain (missing parts from reference TRBV5-1 and TRBJ1-1): KAGVTQTPRYLIKTRGQQVTLSCSPISGHRSVSWYQQTPGQGLQFLFEYFSETQRNKGNFPGRFSGRQFSNSRSEMNVSTLELGDSALYLCASRSGGGQNTEAFFGQGTRLTVV.

In its sample, this clonotype was seen a few times. CDR3 DNA sequence: TGTGCCACCAGCAGAGAGCCCTCGGGACTAGCGGCGAAGGATACGCAGTATTTT. Encoded protein: CATSREPSGLAAKDTQYF. This sequence joins TRBV15 and TRBJ2-3, with TRBD2 matching 11 bases. The CDR3 has 18 residues. V lost 0 bases to trimming and J lost 6 bases; unmatched junction nucleotides: 11. Germline CDR1 reads LNHNV; CDR2 reads YYDKDF (reference sequence).

The V call is TRBV20-1, the J call TRBJ2-1; 9 bases line up with TRBD2. CDR3 size: 14 residues. Unmatched junction bases numbered 10, after V lost 6 bases and J lost 7 bases. From germline, CDR1 is DFQATT and CDR2 SNEGSKA (reference sequence). CDR3 in DNA: TGCAGTGCGCTCTGGCGGGAGGGCCAGAATGAGCAGTTCTTC. It codes for CSALWREGQNEQFF.